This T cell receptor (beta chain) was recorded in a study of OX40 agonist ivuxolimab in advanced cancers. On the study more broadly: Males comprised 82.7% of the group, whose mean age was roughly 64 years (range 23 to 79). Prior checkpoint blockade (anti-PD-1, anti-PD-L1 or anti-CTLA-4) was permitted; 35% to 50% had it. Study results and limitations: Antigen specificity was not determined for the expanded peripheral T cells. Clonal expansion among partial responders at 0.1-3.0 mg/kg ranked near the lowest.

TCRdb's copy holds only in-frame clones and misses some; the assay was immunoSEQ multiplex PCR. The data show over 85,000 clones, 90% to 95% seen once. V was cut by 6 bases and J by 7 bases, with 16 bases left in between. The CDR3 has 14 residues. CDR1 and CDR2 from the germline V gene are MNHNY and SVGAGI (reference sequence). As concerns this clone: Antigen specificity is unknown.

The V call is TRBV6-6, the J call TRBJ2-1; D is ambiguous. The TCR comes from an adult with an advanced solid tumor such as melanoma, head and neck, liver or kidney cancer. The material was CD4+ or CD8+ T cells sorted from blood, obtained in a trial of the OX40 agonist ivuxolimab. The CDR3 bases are TGTGCCAGCAGACCCGTTGGCAGTAGGAATGAGCAGTTCTTC. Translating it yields CASRPVGSRNEQFF.